The present entry profiles one TCR beta chain with its context. Its antigen is unknown. No quality values exist for individual bases; no much larger clone is one base distant. Using the deep immunoSEQ assay, TCR CDR3 regions were amplified from genomic DNA by multiplex PCR. Extracted genomic DNA from each cell subset was distributed evenly across all wells of several immunoSEQ 96-well plates, and each plate was treated as a replicate. For sorted subsets, 150 to 250 ng genomic DNA, equal to 30,000 or so T cell genomes, was loaded into each replicate PCR. The purified libraries were quantified using a Qubit 3.0 fluorometer, sized with a Bioanalyzer 2100, and then quantified again using the KAPA Library Quantification kit. Each immunoSEQ 96-well plate was sequenced on its own single-read 150-cycle Illumina NextSeq 550 flow cell. Per the original workflow: Because the immunoSEQ output held only junctional sequences and lacked quality scores, the filtering could not match the filtering applied to full-length reads. To assign V/J genes and CDR3, sequences were annotated using PyIR, a Python wrapper for IgBLAST v1.9, with IMGT germline references. Reads were filtered out if the reads had weak V/J assignments (E-value above 1e-6), no CDR3, stop codons, out-of-frame junctions, or ambiguous translated residues. V3J clonotypes were defined as sequences sharing an identical inferred V gene, J gene, and CDR3 amino acid sequence. To compute the percentage overlap between repertoires, the number of shared unique clonotypes was divided by the size of the smaller repertoire. Repertoire richness was assessed with RTK rarefaction, the Chao1 estimator, and Recon v2.1 estimates of unobserved clonotypes. Generation probabilities for all TCRbeta clonotypes obtained by the gDNA method from a handful of donors were computed using OLGA. Here the immuneACCESS table is served through TCRdb, limited to in-frame sequences with V and J called. Missing clones are a known gap in these copies; in checked studies unresolved V genes cover under half, and the rest lacks a known reason. The D gene and trimming were derived from the DNA, and the V and J assignments and clone size from that table. This sample holds roughly 570,000 clones; 98% were observed only once. The ten biggest clones cover 0.25% to 0.35% of the sample.

These data belong to a study of shared clonotypes between healthy human individuals (dated by TCRdb to the early 2020s). Regarding the complete study: The cohort comprised a couple of women and a few men aged 18 to 49 years. For each donor, three plates each were used for CD4 naive and CD4 memory, two plates were used for CD8 naive, and one plate was used for CD8 memory. Blood TCR repertoires of a handful of healthy adults were deeply sequenced to estimate repertoire size and the extent of clonotype sharing between individuals. Libraries were prepared and TCR repertoires were sequenced by different laboratories using diverse techniques, in order to increase sequencing depth and limit assay-specific biases. Between about 0.8 and 9.5 billion PBMCs per donor were obtained by leukapheresis. The full study reports these points: Estimated clonotype richness was generally larger for naive than for memory subsets. Sampling was restricted to blood, and TCR repertoires in tissues likely differ from the TCR repertoires found in blood. Based on pairwise subsampling, the degree of clonotype sharing among donors was expected to be affected by sequencing depth. Higher generation probabilities were observed for clonotypes shared by all four sorted-subset donors than for non-shared clonotypes. Even with the large sequencing depth, rarefaction of the sorted-subset datasets indicated that sequencing was incomplete. The genetic and exposure-history diversity represented was limited by the small number of donors. Across several donors, about 5.2% of naive CD4, 3.5% of naive CD8, around 2.5% of memory CD4, and 0.3% to 0.45% of memory CD8 clonotypes were shared.

CD8 naive samples consisted of CD45RO-negative cells that were positively selected for CCR7, yielding a CD45RA+CCR7+ population without TemRA cells. The donors were healthy, HIV-negative adults with no recently reported acute infections or vaccinations. Every donor was a Caucasian adult residing in Nashville, Tennessee, USA. Blood was collected by leukapheresis, and PBMCs were isolated by Ficoll-Histopaque density gradient centrifugation and then cryopreserved in liquid nitrogen vapor phase. Analytical flow cytometry was used to check the purity and quantity of each magnetically sorted T cell population. From each sorted fraction, genomic DNA was isolated and quantified by UV absorbance on a Nanodrop 2000c. The germline V gene supplies CDR1 SGHAT and CDR2 FQNNGV. Spanning cysteine to phenylalanine, the CDR3 consists of 15 amino acids. Only the CDR3 DNA stays, 45 bases, in frame from base 1. The germline V and J ends show losses of 4 bases and 0 bases respectively, and no gene match explains 6 bases of the junction.

The source is a man aged 25 to 45 in good health. Sequencing was done on a sample of naive CD8+ T cells sorted from blood. The cell subset or site label, as the study defines it: CD45RA+CCR7+. The V and J segments used are TRBV11-2 and TRBJ2-7; 7 central nucleotides agree with TRBD2. The sequenced DNA: TGTGCCAGCAGCTCGAGCGGGGCGACCTCCTACGAGCAGTACTTC. This codes for CASSSSGATSYEQYF.